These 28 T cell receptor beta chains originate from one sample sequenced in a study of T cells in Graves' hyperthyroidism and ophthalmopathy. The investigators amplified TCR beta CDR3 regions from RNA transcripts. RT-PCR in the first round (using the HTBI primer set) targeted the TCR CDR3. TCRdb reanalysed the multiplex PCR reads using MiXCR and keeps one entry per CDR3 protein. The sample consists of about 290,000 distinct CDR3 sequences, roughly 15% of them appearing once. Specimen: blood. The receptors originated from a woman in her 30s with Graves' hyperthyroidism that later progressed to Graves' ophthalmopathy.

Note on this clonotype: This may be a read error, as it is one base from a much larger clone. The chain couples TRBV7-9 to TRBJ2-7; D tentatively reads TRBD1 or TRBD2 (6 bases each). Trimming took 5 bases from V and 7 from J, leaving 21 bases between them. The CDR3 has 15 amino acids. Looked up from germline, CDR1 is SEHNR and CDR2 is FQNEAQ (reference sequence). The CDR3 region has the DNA TGTGCCAGCAGCCCCGGGACGGAGGGGGGCAATGAGCAGTACTTC. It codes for CASSPGTEGGNEQYF.

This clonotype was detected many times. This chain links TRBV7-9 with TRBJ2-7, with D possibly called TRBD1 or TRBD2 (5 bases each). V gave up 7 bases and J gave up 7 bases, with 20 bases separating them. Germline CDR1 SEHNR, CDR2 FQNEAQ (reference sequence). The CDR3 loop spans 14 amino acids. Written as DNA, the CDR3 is TGTGCCAGCACCCATCCGGGACCGCCCGGGGAGCAGTACTTC. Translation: CASTHPGPPGEQYF.

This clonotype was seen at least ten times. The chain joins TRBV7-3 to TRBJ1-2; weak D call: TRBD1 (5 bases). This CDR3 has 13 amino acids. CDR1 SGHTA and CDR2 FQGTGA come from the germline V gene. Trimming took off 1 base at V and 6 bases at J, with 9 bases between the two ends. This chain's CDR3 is CASSLIGGDGYTF. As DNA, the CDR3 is TGTGCCAGCAGCTTAATTGGGGGAGATGGCTACACCTTC.

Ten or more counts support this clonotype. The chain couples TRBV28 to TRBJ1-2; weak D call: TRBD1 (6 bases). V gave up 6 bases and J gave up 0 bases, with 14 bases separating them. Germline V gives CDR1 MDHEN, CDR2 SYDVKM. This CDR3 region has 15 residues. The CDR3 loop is CASSTSWTANYGYTF. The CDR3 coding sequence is TGTGCCAGCAGCACCTCATGGACAGCTAACTATGGCTACACCTTC.

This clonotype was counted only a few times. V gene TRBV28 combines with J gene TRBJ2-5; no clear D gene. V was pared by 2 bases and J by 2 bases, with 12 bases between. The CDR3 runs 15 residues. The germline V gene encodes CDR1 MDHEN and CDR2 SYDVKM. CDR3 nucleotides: TGTGCCAGCAGTTTAGCCGGTTTGGGGCAAGAGACCCAGTACTTC. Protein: CASSLAGLGQETQYF.

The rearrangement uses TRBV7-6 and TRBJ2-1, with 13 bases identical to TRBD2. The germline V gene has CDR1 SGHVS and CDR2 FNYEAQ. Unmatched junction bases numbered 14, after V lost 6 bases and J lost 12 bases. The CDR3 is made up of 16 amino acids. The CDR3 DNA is TGTGCCAGCAGACAAACTACTAGCGGGGGGGCTGGGGCGCAGTTCTTC. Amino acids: CASRQTTSGGAGAQFF.

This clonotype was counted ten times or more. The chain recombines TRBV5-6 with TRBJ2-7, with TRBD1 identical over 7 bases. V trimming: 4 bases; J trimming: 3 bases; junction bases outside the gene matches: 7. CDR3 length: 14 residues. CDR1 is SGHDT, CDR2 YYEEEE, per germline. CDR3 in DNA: TGTGCCAGCAGCCCTGGGACAGCCCTCTACGAGCAGTACTTC. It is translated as CASSPGTALYEQYF.

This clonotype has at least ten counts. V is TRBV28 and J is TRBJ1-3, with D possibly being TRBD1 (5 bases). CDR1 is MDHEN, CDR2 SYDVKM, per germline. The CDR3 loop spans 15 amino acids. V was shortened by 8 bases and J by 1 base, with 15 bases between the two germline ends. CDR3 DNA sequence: TGTGCCAGCGCGAAATGGGGGTCGTCTGGAAACACCATATATTTT. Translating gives CASAKWGSSGNTIYF.

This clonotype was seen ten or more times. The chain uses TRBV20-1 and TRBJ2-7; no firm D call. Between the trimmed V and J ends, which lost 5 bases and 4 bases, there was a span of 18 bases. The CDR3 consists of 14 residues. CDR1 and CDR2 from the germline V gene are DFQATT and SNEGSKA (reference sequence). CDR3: CSAVALEPGYEQYF. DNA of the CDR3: TGCAGTGCTGTAGCCCTTGAACCCGGATACGAGCAGTACTTC.

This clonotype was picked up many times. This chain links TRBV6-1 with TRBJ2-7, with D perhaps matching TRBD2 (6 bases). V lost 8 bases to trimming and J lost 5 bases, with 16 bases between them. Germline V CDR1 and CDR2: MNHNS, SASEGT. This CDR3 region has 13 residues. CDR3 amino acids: CASLEGLDHEQYF. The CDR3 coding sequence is TGTGCCAGCTTGGAGGGCCTGGACCACGAGCAGTACTTC.

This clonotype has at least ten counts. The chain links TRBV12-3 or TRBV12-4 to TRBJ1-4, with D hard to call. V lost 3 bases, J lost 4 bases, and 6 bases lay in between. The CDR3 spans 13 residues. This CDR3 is CASSFLLNEKLFF. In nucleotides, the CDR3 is TGTGCCAGCAGTTTTCTACTTAATGAAAAACTGTTTTTT.

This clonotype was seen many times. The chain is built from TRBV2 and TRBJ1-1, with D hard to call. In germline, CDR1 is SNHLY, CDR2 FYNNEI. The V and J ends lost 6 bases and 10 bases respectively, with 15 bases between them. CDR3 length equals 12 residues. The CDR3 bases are TGTGCCAGCAGGAGGGTTGGAAGTAGAGCTTTCTTT. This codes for CASRRVGSRAFF. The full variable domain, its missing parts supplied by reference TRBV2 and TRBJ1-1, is EPEVTQTPSHQVTQMGQEVILRCVPISNHLYFYWYRQILGQKVEFLVSFYNNEISEKSEIFDDQFSVERPDGSNFTLKIRSTKLEDSAMYFCASRRVGSRAFFGQGTRLTVV.

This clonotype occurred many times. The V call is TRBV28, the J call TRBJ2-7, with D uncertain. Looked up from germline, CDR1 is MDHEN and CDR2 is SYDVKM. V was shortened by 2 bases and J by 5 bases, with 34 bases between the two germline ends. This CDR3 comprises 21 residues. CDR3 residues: CASSLMLSTSTSGWYLDEQYF. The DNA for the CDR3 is TGTGCCAGCAGTTTAATGTTATCGACTTCGACCTCGGGCTGGTATCTTGACGAGCAGTACTTC.

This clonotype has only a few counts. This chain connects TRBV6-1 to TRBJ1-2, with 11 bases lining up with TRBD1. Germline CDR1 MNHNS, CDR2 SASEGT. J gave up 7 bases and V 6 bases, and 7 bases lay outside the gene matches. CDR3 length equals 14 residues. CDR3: CASRHGQGAFGYTF. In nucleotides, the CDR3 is TGTGCCAGCAGACATGGACAGGGGGCGTTTGGCTACACCTTC.

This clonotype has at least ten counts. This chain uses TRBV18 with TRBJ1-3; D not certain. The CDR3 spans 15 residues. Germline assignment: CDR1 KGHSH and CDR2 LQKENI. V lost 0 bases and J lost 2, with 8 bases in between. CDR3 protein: CASSPPTGTGNTIYF. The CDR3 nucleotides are TGTGCCAGCTCACCACCAACGGGGACTGGAAACACCATATATTTT.

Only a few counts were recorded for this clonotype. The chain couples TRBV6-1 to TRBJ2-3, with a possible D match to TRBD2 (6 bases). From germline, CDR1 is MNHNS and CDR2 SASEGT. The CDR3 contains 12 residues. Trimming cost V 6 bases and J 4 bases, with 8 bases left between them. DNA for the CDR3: TGTGCCAGCAGGAAGCGGGCAGATACGCAGTATTTT. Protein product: CASRKRADTQYF.

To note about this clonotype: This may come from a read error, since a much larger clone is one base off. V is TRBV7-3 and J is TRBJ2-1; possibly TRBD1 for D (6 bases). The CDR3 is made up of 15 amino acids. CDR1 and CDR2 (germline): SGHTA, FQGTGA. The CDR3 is CASSPAFGQYNEQLF. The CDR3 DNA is TGTGCCAGCAGCCCGGCCTTCGGACAGTACAATGAGCAGCTCTTC.

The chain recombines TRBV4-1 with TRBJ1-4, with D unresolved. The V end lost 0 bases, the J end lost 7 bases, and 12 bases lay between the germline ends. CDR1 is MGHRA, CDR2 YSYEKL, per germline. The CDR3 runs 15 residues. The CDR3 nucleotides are TGCGCCAGCAGCCAAGATCCGGGATTAGCTGAAAAACTGTTTTTT. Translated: CASSQDPGLAEKLFF.

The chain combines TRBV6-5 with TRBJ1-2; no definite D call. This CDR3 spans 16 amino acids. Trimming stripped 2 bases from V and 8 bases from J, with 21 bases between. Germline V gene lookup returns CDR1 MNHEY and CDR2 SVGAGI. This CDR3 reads CASSYAQVLDGGGYTF. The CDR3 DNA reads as TGTGCCAGCAGTTACGCGCAGGTTTTGGATGGAGGAGGCTACACCTTC.

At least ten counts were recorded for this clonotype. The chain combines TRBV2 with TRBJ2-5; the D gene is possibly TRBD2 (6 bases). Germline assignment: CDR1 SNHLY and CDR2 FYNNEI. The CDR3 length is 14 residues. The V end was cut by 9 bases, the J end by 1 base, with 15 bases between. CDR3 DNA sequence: TGTGCCAGGGAGACTGGAGGGGCCCAAGAGACCCAGTACTTC. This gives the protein CARETGGAQETQYF.

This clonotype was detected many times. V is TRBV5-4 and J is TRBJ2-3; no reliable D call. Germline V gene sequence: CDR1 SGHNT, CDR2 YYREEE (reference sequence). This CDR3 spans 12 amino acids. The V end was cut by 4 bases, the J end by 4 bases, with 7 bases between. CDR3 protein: CASSRVPDTQYF. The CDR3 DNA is TGTGCCAGCAGCAGAGTACCAGATACGCAGTATTTT.

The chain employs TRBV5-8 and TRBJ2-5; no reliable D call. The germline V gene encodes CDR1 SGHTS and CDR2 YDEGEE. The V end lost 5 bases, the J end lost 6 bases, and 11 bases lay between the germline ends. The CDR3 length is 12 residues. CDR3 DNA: TGTGCCAGCAGTTTCGTAGGGAAGACCCAGTACTTC. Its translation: CASSFVGKTQYF. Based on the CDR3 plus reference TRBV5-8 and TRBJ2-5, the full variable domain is EAGVTQSPTHLIKTRGQQATLRCSPISGHTSVYWYQQALGLGLQFLLWYDEGEERNRGNFPPRFSGRQFPNYSSELNVNALELEDSALYLCASSFVGKTQYFGPGTRLLVL.

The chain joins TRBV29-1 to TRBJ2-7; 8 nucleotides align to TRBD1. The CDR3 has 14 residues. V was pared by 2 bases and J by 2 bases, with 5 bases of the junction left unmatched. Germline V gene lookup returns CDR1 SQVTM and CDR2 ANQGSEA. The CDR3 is CSVESTGETYEQYF. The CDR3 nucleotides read TGCAGCGTTGAATCGACAGGGGAAACCTACGAGCAGTACTTC.

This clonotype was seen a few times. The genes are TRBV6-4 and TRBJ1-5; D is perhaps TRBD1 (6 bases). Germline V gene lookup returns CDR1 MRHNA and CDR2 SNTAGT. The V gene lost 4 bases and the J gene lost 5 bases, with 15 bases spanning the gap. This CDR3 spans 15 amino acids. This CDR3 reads CASSGIDRRDQPQHF. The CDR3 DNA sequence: TGTGCCAGCAGTGGGATTGACAGGAGGGATCAGCCCCAGCATTTT.

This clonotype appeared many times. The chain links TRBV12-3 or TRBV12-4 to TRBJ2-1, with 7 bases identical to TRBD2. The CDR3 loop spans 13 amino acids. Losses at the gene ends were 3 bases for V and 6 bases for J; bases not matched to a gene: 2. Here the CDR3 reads CASSLGTINEQFF. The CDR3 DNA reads TGTGCCAGCAGTTTGGGGACTATCAATGAGCAGTTCTTC.

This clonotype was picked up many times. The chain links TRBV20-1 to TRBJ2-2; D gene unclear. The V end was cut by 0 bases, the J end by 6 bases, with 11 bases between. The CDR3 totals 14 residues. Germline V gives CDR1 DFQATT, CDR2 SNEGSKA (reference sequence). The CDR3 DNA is TGCAGTGCTAGAGACAGCCCTGTTTCCGGGGAGCTGTTTTTT. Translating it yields CSARDSPVSGELFF.

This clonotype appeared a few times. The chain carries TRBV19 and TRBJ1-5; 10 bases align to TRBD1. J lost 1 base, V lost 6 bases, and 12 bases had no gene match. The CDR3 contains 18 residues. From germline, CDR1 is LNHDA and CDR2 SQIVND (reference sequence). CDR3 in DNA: TGTGCCAGTAGACCATGGGCGAGACAGGGGGCCAGCAATCAGCCCCAGCATTTT. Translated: CASRPWARQGASNQPQHF.

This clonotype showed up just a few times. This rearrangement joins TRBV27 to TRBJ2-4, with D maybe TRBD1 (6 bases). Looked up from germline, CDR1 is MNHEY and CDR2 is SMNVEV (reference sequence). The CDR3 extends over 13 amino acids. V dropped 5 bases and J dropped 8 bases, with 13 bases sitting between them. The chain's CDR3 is CASSTQGMHIQYF. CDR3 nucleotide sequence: TGTGCCAGCAGTACACAGGGCATGCACATTCAGTACTTC.